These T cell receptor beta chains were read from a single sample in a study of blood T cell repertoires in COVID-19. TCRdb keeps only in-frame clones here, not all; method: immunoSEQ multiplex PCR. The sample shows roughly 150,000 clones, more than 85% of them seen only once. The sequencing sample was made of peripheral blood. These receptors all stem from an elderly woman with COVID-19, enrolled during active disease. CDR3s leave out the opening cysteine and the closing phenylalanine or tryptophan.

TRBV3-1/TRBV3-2	ASSPDRGGYT
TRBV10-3	AISQGLSNTGELF
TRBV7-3	ASSLTSDSYNEQF
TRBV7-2	ASSPAPGVRTEAF
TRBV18	ASSIQSNQPQH
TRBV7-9	ASSIPGQGEENTIY
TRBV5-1	ASSDGQNNSPLH
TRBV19	ASSIQGDSPGYT
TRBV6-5	ASSLRSLDTEAF
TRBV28	ASSGGLAVTIKQF
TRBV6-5	ASFWDRANTEAF
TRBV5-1	ASSRGVGNTIY
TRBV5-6	ASSSIRDTLNTEAF
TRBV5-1	ASSSSTGQAEAF
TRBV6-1	ASSEARGWGSYGYT
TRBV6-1	ASSDQYRGVYEQY
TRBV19	ASTVTGGNSEQF
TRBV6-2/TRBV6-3	ASSYFPVNGLAGTNTGELF
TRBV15	ATSRRTSGSSDTQY
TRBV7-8	ASSYSTNREGYT
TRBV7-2	ASSFGANEQF
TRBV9	ASSIGSVAGELF
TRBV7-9	ASSVKRTGELF
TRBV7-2	ASSSVGVAEETQY
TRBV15	ATSTPRDKETQY
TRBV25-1	ASGGTGLASPLH
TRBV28	ASSGLGYWGYT
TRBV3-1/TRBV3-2	ASSPTGGEKPQH
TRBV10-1	ASSGPPGDNEQF
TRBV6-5	ASRSEGELF
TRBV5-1	ASSKAGYYEQY
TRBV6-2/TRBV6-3	ASSSPGTGHEKLF
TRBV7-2	ASQRDSGQGIYEQY
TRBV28	ASSSPSDSGNTIY
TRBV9	ASSVGLDLIYEQY
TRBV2	ASSIGEKSQAF
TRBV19	ASSIESGLVTNIQY
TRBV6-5	ASKKTLSYGYT
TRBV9	ASSVERSSVETQY
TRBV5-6	ASSYRGLSNEQF
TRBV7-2	ASSLAGGNEQF
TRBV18	ASSPQGQGAFNYGYT
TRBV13	ASSLQGLYNEKLF
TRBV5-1	ASSLRGGGSSYNEQF
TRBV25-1	ASSGGQGGTGELF
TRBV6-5	ASSTPGVPEAF
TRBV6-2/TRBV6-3	ASRPGEGNQPQH
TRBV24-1	ATSDSQGATVYGYT
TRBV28	ASSLVSNYEQY
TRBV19	ASSIGQFNQPQH
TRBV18	ASSPERDTQY